Listed here are 3 T cell receptor beta chains from one sample, sequenced in a study of blood T cell repertoires in COVID-19. Libraries were prepared by immunoSEQ multiplex PCR; TCRdb keeps only in-frame clonotypes and omits some of them. The table shows about 150,000 clones, with around 87% occurring only once. Sample: PBMCs or T cells enriched from blood (not recorded which). The receptors stem from a woman aged 40 to 50 who had been exposed to COVID-19.

V is TRBV12-3 or TRBV12-4 and J is TRBJ1-3, with 7 bases that match TRBD1. V lost 9 bases to trimming and J lost 1 base; unmatched junction nucleotides: 3. The CDR3 is 13 amino acids. The CDR3, as DNA: TGTGCCAGTAGGGGACAGTCTGGAAACACCATATATTTT. Protein: CASRGQSGNTIYF.

J is TRBJ1-6 and V is TRBV5-6; D is uncertain. Between the trimmed V and J ends, which lost 3 bases and 5 bases, there was a span of 15 bases. CDR1 is SGHDT and CDR2 is YYEEEE in the germline V gene. The length of the CDR3 is 16 residues. For the CDR3, the DNA is TGTGCCAGCAGCTGGTGGGCTGGATTCGATAATTCACCCCTCCACTTT. The encoded protein is CASSWWAGFDNSPLHF. The entire variable domain, with the rest obtained from reference TRBV5-6 and TRBJ1-6, is as follows: DAGVTQSPTHLIKTRGQQVTLRCSPKSGHDTVSWYQQALGQGPQFIFQYYEEEERQRGNFPDRFSGHQFPNYSSELNVNALLLGDSALYLCASSWWAGFDNSPLHFGNGTRLTVT.

The chain employs TRBV10-1 and TRBJ2-3, with 7 bases aligning to TRBD1. Germline V CDR1 and CDR2: WNHNN, SYGVQD (reference sequence). This CDR3 has 14 residues. V lost 1 base and J lost 4; bases outside the gene matches: 2. As DNA, the CDR3 is TGCGCCAGCAGTGAGTTAGGGACAGCAGATACGCAGTATTTT. This encodes CASSELGTADTQYF.